The text below deals with one T cell receptor beta chain. Some clones are missing from TCRdb's copy, which holds only in-frame ones; the method was immunoSEQ multiplex PCR. The profile shows around 180,000 clones, more than 80% of them singletons. This entry is derived from a study of T cell responses to AZD1222 COVID-19 vaccine. V lost 0 bases and J lost 3, with 11 bases in between. CDR1 is SQVTM and CDR2 is ANQGSEA in the germline V gene. CDR3 length: 15 residues. J is TRBJ1-4 and V is TRBV29-1, with D unclear. This TCR derives from an adult in good health. The input for sequencing was peripheral blood, taken on day 0 of AZD1222 vaccination. Written as DNA, the CDR3 is TGCAGCGTTGAAGATGGAGGTGTCGCTAATGAAAAACTGTTTTTT. Its translation is CSVEDGGVANEKLFF. Complete variable domain (other parts from reference TRBV29-1 and TRBJ1-4): SAVISQKPSRDICQRGTSLTIQCQVDSQVTMMFWYRQQPGQSLTLIATANQGSEATYESGFVIDKFPISRPNLTFSTLTVSNMSPEDSSIYLCSVEDGGVANEKLFFGSGTQLSVL.